This T cell receptor (beta chain) derives from a study of cytomegalovirus exposure and HLA in healthy donors (TCRdb year 2017). At the level of the whole study: According to a later analysis, the roughly 130 validation repertoires were produced on the same platform as the 600 to 850 repertoires of the first cohort. The aim of the study was to test whether cataloging public T cell receptors could identify signatures of past pathogen exposure. To predict cytomegalovirus infection status, the study brought together high-throughput TCR immunosequencing, statistical association of individual TCRs with disease status, and machine learning. Along with the approximately 700-subject first cohort, a separate validation cohort of 120 different subjects was used. Points the paper makes about the study in general: In the study, 150 to 200 TCR beta chains were listed as associated with cytomegalovirus. A few of the identified cytomegalovirus-associated TCR beta chains were confirmed in vitro to be specific for cytomegalovirus antigens. Of the cluster scores, roughly 95% were above 0 in a later analysis, which found that TCRs clustered in the first cohort also tended to co-occur in the approximately 120 validation repertoires. A later analysis lacked HLA typing for the validation cohort, so it scored co-occurrence in that cohort across all 110 or so repertoires. Most TCR sequences were observed very rarely across donors, whereas some public TCRs were present in many individuals. According to the authors, the approach could potentially be generalized to other disease states and immunological phenotypes. Cytomegalovirus status was reported to be diagnosed by the classifier with high specificity and sensitivity in both the original and validation cohorts.

Receptor libraries were prepared by the immunoSEQ multiplex PCR assay. Processing in the source paper ran as follows. A statistical classification framework was developed to diagnose cytomegalovirus status using the catalog of TCR beta chain sequences. TCRdb retrieved this table from immuneACCESS and kept in-frame rearrangements only. Not all clones are present; in checked studies, unresolved V genes account for under half, and no reason is known for the remainder. That table gives V, J and clone size, and the DNA gave D and trimming. The sample includes more than 95,000 clones, with approximately 94% observed a single time. In total, the top ten clones hold 1.7% of the sample. The donors were included in the validation cohort of approximately 120 subjects, a group kept apart from the 666-subject first cohort. As regards this clone: Its antigen is unknown. Base-call qualities are not available, and no considerably larger clone is one nucleotide away.

This clonotype was sampled from a young man in good health and CMV-seronegative. Sequencing input: PBMCs.

The CDR3 region reads CASSAQFRSQYF. At the DNA level, the sequence is TGTGCCAGCAGTGCCCAATTCCGTAGCCAGTACTTC. This sequence uses TRBV28 and TRBJ2-5; no D gene call is confident. The CDR3 covers 12 residues, taking in both the cysteine and the phenylalanine. Only the CDR3 region is kept as DNA, spanning 36 bases read in frame from base 1. Trimming takes 5 bases from V and 10 bases from J, and the germline ends sit 14 bases apart. CDR1 and CDR2, looked up from the germline V gene, are MDHEN and SYDVKM.